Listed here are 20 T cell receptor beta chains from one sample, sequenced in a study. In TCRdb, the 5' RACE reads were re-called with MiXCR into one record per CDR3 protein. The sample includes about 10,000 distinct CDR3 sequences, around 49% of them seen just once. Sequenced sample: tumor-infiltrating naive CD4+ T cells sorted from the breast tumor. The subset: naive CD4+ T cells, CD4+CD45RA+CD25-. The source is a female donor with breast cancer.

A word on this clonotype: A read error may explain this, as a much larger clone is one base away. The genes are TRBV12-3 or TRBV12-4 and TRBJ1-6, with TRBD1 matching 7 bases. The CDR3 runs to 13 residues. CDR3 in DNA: TGTGTCAGCAGTCAGACAGGGACCTCACCCCTCCACTTT. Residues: CVSSQTGTSPLHF.

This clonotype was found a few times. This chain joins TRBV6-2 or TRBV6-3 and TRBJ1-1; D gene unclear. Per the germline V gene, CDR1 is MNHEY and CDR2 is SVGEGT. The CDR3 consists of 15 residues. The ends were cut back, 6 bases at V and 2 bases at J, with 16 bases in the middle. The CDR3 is CASREGGPLNTEAFF. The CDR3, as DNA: TGTGCCAGCAGGGAGGGAGGGCCGTTAAACACTGAAGCTTTCTTT.

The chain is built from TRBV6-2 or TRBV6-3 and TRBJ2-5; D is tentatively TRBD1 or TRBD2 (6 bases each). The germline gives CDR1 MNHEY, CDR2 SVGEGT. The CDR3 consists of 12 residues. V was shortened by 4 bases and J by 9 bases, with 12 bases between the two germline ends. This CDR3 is CASSWQRGAQYF. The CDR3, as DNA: TGTGCCAGCAGTTGGCAGAGGGGGGCCCAGTACTTC.

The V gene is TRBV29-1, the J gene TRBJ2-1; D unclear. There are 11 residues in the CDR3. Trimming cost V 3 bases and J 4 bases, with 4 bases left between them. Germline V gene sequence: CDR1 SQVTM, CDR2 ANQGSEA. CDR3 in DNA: TGCAGCGTTGAGGGGTACAATGAGCAGTTCTTC. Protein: CSVEGYNEQFF.

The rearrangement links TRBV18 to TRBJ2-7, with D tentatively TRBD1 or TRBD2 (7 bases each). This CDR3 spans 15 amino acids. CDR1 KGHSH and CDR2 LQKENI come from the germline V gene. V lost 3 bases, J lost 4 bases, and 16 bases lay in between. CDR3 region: CASSPHQGGQYEQYF. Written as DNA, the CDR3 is TGTGCCAGCTCACCCCACCAGGGGGGGCAGTACGAGCAGTACTTC.

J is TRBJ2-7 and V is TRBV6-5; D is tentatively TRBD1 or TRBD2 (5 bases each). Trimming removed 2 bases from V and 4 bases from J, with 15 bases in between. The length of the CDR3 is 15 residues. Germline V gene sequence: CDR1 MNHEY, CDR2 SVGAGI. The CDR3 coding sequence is TGTGCCAGCAGTTACGGTCTTTTCTGGGGGTACGAGCAGTACGTC. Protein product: CASSYGLFWGYEQYV.

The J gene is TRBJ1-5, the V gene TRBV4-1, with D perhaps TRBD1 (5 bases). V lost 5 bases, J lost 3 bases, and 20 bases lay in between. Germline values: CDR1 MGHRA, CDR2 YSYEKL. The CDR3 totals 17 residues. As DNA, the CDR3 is TGCGCCAGCAGCAAAGGAGAAGACAGAAGAACCAATCAGCCCCAGCATTTT. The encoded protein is CASSKGEDRRTNQPQHF.

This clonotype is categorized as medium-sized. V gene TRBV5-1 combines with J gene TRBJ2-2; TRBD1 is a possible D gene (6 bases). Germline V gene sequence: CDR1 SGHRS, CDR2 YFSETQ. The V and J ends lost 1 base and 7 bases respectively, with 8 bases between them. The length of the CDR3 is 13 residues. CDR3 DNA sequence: TGCGCCAGCAGCTTGACAGGGATCGGGGAGCTGTTTTTT. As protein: CASSLTGIGELFF.

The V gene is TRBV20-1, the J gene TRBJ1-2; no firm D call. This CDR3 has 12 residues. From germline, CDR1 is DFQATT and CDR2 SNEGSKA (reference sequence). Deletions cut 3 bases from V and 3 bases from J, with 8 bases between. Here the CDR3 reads CSASRQHYGYTF. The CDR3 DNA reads TGCAGTGCTAGCAGGCAACACTATGGCTACACCTTC.

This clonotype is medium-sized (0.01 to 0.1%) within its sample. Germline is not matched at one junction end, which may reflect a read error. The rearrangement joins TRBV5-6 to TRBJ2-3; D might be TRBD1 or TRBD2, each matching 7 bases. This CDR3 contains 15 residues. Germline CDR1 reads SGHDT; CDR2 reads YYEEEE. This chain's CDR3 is CASSRGLGGTDTQYF. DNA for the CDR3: TGTGCCAGCAGCAGAGGACTAGGGGGCACGGATACGCAGTATTTT.

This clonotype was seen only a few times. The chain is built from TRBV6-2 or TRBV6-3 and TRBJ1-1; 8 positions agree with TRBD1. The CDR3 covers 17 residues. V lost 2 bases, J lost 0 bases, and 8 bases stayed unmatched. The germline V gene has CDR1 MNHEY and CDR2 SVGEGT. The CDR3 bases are TGTGCCAGCAGTTACCCCGAAGGACAGGGAATGAACACTGAAGCTTTCTTT. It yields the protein CASSYPEGQGMNTEAFF.

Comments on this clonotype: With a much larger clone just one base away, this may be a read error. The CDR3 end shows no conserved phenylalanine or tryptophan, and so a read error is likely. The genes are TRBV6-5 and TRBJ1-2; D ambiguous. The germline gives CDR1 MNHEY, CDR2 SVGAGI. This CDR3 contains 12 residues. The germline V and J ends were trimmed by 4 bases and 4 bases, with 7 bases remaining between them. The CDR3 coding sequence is TGTGCCAGCAGTTTCTCGGGCTATGGCTACACCTCC. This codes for CASSFSGYGYTS.

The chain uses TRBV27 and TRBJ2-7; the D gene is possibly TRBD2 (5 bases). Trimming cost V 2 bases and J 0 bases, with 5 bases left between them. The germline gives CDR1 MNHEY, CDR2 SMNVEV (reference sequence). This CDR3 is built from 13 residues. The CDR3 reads CASSLRGSYEQYF. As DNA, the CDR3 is TGTGCCAGCAGTTTACGGGGCTCCTACGAGCAGTACTTC.

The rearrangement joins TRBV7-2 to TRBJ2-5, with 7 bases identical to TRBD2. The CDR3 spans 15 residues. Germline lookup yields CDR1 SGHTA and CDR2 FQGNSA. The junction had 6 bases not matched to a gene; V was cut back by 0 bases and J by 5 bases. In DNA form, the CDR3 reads TGTGCCAGCAGCTTAGCGTTGCGGGAGACGGAGACCCAGTACTTC. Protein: CASSLALRETETQYF.

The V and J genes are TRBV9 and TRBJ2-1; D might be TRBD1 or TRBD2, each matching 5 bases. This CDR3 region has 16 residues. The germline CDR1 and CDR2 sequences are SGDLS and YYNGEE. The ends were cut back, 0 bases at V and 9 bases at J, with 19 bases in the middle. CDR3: CASSVEVFMGGGEQFF. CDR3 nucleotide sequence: TGTGCCAGCAGCGTAGAGGTGTTTATGGGTGGGGGTGAGCAGTTCTTC.

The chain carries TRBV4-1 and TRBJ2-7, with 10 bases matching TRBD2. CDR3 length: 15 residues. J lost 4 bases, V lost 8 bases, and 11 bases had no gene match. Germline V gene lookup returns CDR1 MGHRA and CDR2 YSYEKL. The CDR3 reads CASAQIGLAAYEQYF. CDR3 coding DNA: TGCGCCAGCGCCCAGATCGGACTAGCGGCTTACGAGCAGTACTTC.

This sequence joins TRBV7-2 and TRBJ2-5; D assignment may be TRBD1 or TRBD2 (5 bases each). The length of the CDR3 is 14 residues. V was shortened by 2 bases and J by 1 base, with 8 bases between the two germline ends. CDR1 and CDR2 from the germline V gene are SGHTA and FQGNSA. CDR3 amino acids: CASSLSGTQETQYF. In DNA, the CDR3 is TGTGCCAGCAGCTTATCAGGGACCCAAGAGACCCAGTACTTC.

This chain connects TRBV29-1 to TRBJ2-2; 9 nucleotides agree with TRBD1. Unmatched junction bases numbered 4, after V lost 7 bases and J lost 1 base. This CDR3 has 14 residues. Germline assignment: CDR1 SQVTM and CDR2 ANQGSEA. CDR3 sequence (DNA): TGCAGCGGGGAGGACAGGGGGAACACCGGGGAGCTGTTTTTT. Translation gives CSGEDRGNTGELFF.

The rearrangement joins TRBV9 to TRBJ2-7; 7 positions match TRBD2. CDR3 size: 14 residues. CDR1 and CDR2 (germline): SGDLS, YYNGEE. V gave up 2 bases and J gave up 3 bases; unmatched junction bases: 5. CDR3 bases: TGTGCCAGCAGCGTGCTAGCGGAAAACTACGAGCAGTACTTC. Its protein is CASSVLAENYEQYF.

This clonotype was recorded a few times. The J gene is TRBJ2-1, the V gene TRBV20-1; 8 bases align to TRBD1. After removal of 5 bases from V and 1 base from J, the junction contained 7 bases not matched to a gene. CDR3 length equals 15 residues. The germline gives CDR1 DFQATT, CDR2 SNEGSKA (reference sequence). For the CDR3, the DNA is TGCAGTGCTGGCCAACAGGGGGTTTCCTACAATGAGCAGTTCTTC. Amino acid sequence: CSAGQQGVSYNEQFF.